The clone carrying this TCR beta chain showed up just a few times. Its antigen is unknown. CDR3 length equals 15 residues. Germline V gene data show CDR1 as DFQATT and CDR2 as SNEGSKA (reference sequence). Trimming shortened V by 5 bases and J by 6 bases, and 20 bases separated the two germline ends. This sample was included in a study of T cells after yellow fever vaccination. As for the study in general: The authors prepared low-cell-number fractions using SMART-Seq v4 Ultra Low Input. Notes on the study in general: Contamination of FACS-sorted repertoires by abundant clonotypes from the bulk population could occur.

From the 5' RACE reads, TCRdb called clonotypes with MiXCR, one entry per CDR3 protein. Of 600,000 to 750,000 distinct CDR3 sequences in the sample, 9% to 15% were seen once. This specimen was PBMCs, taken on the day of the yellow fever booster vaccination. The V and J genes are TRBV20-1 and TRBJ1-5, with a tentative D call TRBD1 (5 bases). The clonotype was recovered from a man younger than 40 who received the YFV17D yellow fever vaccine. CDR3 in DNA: TGCAGTGCTGGGGCACGGAGAGAAAGCGGTCAGCCCCAGCATTTT. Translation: CSAGARRESGQPQHF.